The 15 T cell receptor beta chains in this list originate from one sample, sequenced in a study of patients and donors after allogeneic stem cell transplantation. TCRdb ran MiXCR on the RT-PCR reads and lists one entry per CDR3 protein. In the table there are about 960,000 distinct CDR3 sequences, 18% of which are singletons. Material: blood, either unsorted or a sorted T cell fraction (not recorded which). All receptors come from a human donor who was either an allogeneic HSCT recipient or a stem cell or donor lymphocyte infusion donor (not recorded which). It is not recorded whose cells these are; they may come from a transplant donor.

This clonotype was counted a few times. The CDR3 DNA reads TGTGCCAGCAGTGACGTATTCAGCGGGGGGAACAATGAGCAGTTCTTC. Amino acids: CASSDVFSGGNNEQFF. The chain carries TRBV25-1 and TRBJ2-1, with 9 bases identical to TRBD2. The J segment lost 5 bases and the V segment lost 3 bases, leaving 8 bases of the junction unmatched. This CDR3 has 16 residues. The V gene's germline CDR1 is MGHDK and CDR2 SYGVNS.

This clonotype was counted only a few times. The chain joins TRBV6-9 to TRBJ1-4; unclear D gene. Germline V gene lookup returns CDR1 MNHGY and CDR2 SVAAGI. V was trimmed by 7 bases and J by 3 bases, leaving 15 bases between them. CDR3 size: 15 residues. The CDR3: CASTIPSGANEKLFF. The CDR3 DNA follows: TGTGCCAGCACTATCCCGAGCGGGGCTAATGAAAAACTGTTTTTT.

Ten or more counts support this clonotype. The V gene is TRBV5-1, the J gene TRBJ2-3; D not certain. V lost 4 bases to trimming and J lost 5 bases, with 14 bases between them. The CDR3 sequence is 14 residues long. Germline CDR1 SGHRS, CDR2 YFSETQ. DNA of the CDR3: TGCGCCAGCAGCGACTCACCCGGAGTAGATACGCAGTATTTT. The encoded protein is CASSDSPGVDTQYF.

The chain couples TRBV19 to TRBJ2-1, with D unresolved. V was trimmed by 3 bases and J by 10 bases, leaving 13 bases between them. The CDR3 sequence is 13 residues long. The V gene's germline CDR1 is LNHDA and CDR2 SQIVND (reference sequence). The CDR3: CASSIGPTWEQFF. The CDR3 DNA reads as TGTGCCAGTAGTATCGGACCGACGTGGGAGCAGTTCTTC.

This clonotype came up a few times. The chain is built from TRBV20-1 and TRBJ2-7; TRBD2 aligns across 9 bases. Germline loops: CDR1 DFQATT, CDR2 SNEGSKA (reference sequence). CDR3 length: 16 amino acids. V lost 0 bases to trimming and J lost 4 bases; unmatched junction nucleotides: 10. CDR3 sequence (DNA): TGCAGTGCTAGAGAACCCGATAGCGGGAGTTGGTACGAGCAGTACTTC. Amino acid sequence: CSAREPDSGSWYEQYF.

There are a few counts of this clonotype. The chain employs TRBV12-3 or TRBV12-4 and TRBJ2-3; no reliable D call. The CDR3 length is 12 residues. V lost 8 bases to trimming and J lost 9 bases, with 15 bases between them. The DNA for the CDR3 is TGTGCCAGCGGAAATATACACCGCACGCAGTATTTT. It encodes CASGNIHRTQYF.

The rearrangement uses TRBV12-3 or TRBV12-4 and TRBJ1-1; D possibly corresponds to TRBD1 (5 bases). The CDR3 has 14 residues. Trimming cost V 4 bases and J 1 base, with 10 bases left between them. The CDR3 DNA reads as TGTGCCAGCAGTTGGGGGGAGGGGAACACTGAAGCTTTCTTT. This gives the protein CASSWGEGNTEAFF.

The chain combines TRBV7-9 with TRBJ1-6; D remains ambiguous. CDR3 length: 15 amino acids. Trimming took 5 bases from V and 7 from J, leaving 15 bases between them. Germline V lookup: CDR1 SEHNR, CDR2 FQNEAQ (reference sequence). CDR3 in amino acids: CASSRSKGMNSPLHF. In DNA, the CDR3 is TGTGCCAGCAGCCGCTCCAAAGGGATGAATTCACCCCTCCACTTT.

The chain recombines TRBV20-1 with TRBJ1-1; 8 bases map to TRBD1. The germline CDR1 and CDR2 sequences are DFQATT and SNEGSKA (reference sequence). This CDR3 has 14 residues. Unmatched junction bases numbered 1, after V lost 0 bases and J lost 1 base. The CDR3 loop is CSARDDRGNTEAFF. CDR3 sequence (DNA): TGCAGTGCTAGAGATGACAGGGGGAACACTGAAGCTTTCTTT.

The genes are TRBV20-1 and TRBJ1-2, with a possible D match to TRBD1 (6 bases). CDR3 length: 14 residues. Trimming took 5 bases from V and 3 from J, leaving 16 bases between them. CDR1 is DFQATT, CDR2 SNEGSKA, per germline (reference sequence). The CDR3 protein is CSADTGSVYYGYTF. For the CDR3, the DNA is TGCAGTGCTGACACAGGGTCCGTTTACTATGGCTACACCTTC.

The chain recombines TRBV4-1 with TRBJ2-2, with 13 bases identical to TRBD2. V lost 0 bases to trimming and J lost 7 bases; unmatched junction nucleotides: 14. CDR3 length: 20 residues. Germline V CDR1 and CDR2: MGHRA, YSYEKL. This chain's CDR3 is CASSQERTSGSVGSNGELFF. DNA of the CDR3: TGCGCCAGCAGCCAAGAACGGACTAGCGGGAGCGTTGGTTCCAACGGGGAGCTGTTTTTT.

The count of this clonotype is one. This sequence joins TRBV15 and TRBJ1-5; D gene uncertain. This CDR3 comprises 12 residues. Per the germline V gene, CDR1 is LNHNV and CDR2 is YYDKDF (reference sequence). V lost 5 bases to trimming and J lost 9 bases, with 11 bases between them. CDR3 protein: CATSVGRGPQHF. CDR3 coding DNA: TGTGCCACCAGCGTAGGCCGGGGGCCCCAGCATTTT.

The chain joins TRBV25-1 to TRBJ1-3; D not certain. This CDR3 has 15 amino acids. The V end lost 2 bases, the J end lost 0 bases, and 8 bases lay between the germline ends. Germline assignment: CDR1 MGHDK and CDR2 SYGVNS. The CDR3 sequence: CASSEHIVSGNTIYF. In DNA, the CDR3 is TGTGCCAGCAGTGAACATATCGTCTCTGGAAACACCATATATTTT.

CDR3 coding DNA: TGTGCCAGTAGTCCCAGCGACTCCTACAATGAGCAGTTCTTC. As protein: CASSPSDSYNEQFF. This chain links TRBV19 with TRBJ2-1; D gene unclear. CDR1 LNHDA and CDR2 SQIVND come from the germline V gene (reference sequence). The CDR3 spans 14 residues. The V end was cut by 5 bases, the J end by 0 bases, with 8 bases between.

The chain uses TRBV29-1 and TRBJ1-1; D call uncertain. The CDR3 runs 13 residues. V lost 3 bases and J 6 bases, leaving 14 bases between the germline ends. Germline assignment: CDR1 SQVTM and CDR2 ANQGSEA. CDR3 region: CSVDYVGRAEAFF. In nucleotides, the CDR3 is TGCAGCGTTGATTATGTGGGGAGAGCTGAAGCTTTCTTT.